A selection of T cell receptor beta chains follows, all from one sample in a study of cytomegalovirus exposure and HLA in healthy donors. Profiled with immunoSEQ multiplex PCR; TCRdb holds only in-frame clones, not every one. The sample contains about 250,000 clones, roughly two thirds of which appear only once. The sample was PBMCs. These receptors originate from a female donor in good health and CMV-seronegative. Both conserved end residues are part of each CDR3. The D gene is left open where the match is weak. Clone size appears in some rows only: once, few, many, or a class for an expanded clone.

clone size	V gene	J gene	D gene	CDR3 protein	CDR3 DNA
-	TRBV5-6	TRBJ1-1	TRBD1	CASGGQGARTEAFF	TGTGCCAGCGGTGGACAGGGGGCGCGCACTGAAGCTTTCTTT
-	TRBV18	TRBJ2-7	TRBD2	CASSPAGGFIHEQYF	TGTGCCAGCTCACCAGCGGGAGGGTTCATCCACGAGCAGTACTTC
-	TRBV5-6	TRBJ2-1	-	CASSFRGEGQFF	TGTGCCAGCAGCTTTAGAGGAGAGGGGCAGTTCTTC
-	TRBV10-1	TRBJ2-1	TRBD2	CASSETSGSSYNEQFF	TGCGCCAGCAGTGAAACTAGCGGGAGCTCCTACAATGAGCAGTTCTTC
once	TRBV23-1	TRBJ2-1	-	CASSPKNRIRDMACDEQFF	TGCGCCAGCAGTCCCAAAAACAGGATACGAGATATGGCGTGCGATGAGCAGTTCTTC
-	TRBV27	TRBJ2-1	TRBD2	CASTLGTSGNNEQFF	TGTGCCAGCACCCTGGGGACTAGCGGTAACAATGAGCAGTTCTTC
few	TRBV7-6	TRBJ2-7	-	CASSFGQQTTYEQYF	TGTGCCAGCAGCTTTGGACAACAAACTACCTACGAGCAGTACTTC
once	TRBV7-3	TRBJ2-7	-	CASSLEQSGEQYF	TGTGCCAGCAGCTTAGAACAGTCAGGCGAGCAGTACTTC
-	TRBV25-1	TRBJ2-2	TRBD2	CASSEFPGLGYRSGELFF	TGTGCCAGCAGTGAATTTCCCGGACTAGGCTATCGGTCCGGGGAGCTGTTTTTT
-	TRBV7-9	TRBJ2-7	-	CASNPNEGEQYF	TGTGCCAGCAACCCGAACGAGGGCGAGCAGTACTTC
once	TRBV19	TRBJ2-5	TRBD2	CASSIVAGAVGETQYF	TGTGCCAGTAGTATAGTAGCGGGAGCAGTTGGAGAGACCCAGTACTTC
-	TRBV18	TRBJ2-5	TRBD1	CASSPLTMNRGPQETQYF	TGTGCCAGCTCACCTCTCACTATGAATAGGGGGCCCCAAGAGACCCAGTACTTC
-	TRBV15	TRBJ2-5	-	CATSRQAEGEQYF	TGTGCCACCTCCCGACAGGCTGAGGGTGAGCAGTACTTC
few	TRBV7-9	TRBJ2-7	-	CASSFSQAGHDDEQYF	TGTGCCAGCAGCTTCTCCCAGGCGGGCCACGACGACGAGCAGTACTTC
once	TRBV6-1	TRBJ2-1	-	CASTRYNEQFF	TGTGCCAGCACTAGATACAATGAGCAGTTCTTC
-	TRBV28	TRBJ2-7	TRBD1	CASSPGQGKWREQYF	TGTGCCAGCAGTCCGGGACAGGGCAAGTGGAGGGAGCAGTACTTC
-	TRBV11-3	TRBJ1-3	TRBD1	CASSFTGTGISGNTIYF	TGTGCCAGCAGCTTTACCGGGACAGGCATCTCTGGAAACACCATATATTTT
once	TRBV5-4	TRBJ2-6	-	CASSSAGQGKTNVLTF	TGTGCCAGCAGCTCCGCTGGCCAGGGGAAGACCAACGTCCTGACTTTC
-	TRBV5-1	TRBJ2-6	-	CASSLASGANVLTF	TGCGCCAGCAGCTTGGCGTCTGGGGCCAACGTCCTGACTTTC
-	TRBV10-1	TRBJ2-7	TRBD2	CASGEREPYEQYF	TGCGCCAGCGGCGAGCGGGAGCCCTACGAGCAGTACTTC
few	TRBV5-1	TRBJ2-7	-	CASSWGGAGRDEQYF	TGCGCCAGCAGCTGGGGGGGCGCCGGACGAGACGAGCAGTACTTC
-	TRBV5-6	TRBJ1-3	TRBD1	CASNYRGQFSGNTIYF	TGTGCCAGCAATTACAGGGGCCAGTTCTCTGGAAACACCATATATTTT
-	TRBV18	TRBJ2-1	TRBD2	CASSPSSGSVAFNEQFF	TGTGCCAGCTCACCGAGTAGCGGGAGTGTTGCATTCAATGAGCAGTTCTTC
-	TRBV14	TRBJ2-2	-	CASSRRGGELFF	TGTGCCAGCAGCCGGCGGGGCGGGGAGCTGTTTTTT
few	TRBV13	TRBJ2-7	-	CASSLGGRPYEQYF	TGTGCCAGCAGCTTAGGTGGGAGACCCTACGAGCAGTACTTC
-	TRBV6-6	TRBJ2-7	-	CASSYDGSSYEQYF	TGTGCCAGCAGTTACGACGGTAGCTCCTACGAGCAGTACTTC
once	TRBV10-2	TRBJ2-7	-	CASSVGTGSYEQYF	TGCGCCAGCAGTGTTGGGACTGGGAGCTACGAGCAGTACTTC
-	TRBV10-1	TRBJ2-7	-	CASSAQPQGEQYF	TGCGCCAGTAGTGCCCAACCCCAGGGCGAGCAGTACTTC
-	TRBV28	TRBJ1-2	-	CASSQAERAAENGYTF	TGTGCCAGCAGCCAAGCAGAGAGGGCGGCAGAGAATGGCTACACCTTC
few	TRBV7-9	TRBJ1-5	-	CASSLSQNTRQPQHF	TGTGCCAGCAGCTTATCGCAGAACACCCGCCAGCCCCAGCATTTT
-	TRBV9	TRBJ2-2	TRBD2	CASSHLAGEAGGELFF	TGTGCCAGCAGCCACCTAGCGGGAGAGGCTGGCGGGGAGCTGTTTTTT